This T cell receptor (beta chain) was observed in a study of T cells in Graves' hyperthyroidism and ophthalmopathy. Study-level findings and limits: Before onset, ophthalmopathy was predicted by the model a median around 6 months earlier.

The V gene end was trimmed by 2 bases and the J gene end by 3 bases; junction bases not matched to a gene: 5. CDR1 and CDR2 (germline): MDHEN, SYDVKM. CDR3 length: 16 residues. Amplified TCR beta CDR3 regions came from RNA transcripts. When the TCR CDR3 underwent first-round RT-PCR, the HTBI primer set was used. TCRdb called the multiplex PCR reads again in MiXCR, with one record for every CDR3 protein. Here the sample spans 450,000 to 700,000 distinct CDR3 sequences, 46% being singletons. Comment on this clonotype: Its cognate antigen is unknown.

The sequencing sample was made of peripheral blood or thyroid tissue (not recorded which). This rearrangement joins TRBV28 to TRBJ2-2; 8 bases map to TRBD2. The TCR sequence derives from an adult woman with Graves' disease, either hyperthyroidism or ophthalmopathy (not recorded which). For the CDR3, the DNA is TGTGCCAGCAGTTTAGGTATAGCGGGGTACACCGGGGAGCTGTTTTTT. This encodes CASSLGIAGYTGELFF.